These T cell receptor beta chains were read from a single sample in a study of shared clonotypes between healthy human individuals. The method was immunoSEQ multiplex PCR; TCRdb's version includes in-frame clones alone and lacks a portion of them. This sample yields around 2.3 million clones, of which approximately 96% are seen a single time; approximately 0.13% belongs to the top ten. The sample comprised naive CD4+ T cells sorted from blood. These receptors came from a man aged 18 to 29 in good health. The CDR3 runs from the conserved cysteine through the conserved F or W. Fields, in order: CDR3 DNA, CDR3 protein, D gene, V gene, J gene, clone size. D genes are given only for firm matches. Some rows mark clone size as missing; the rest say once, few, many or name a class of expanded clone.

cdr3_nt: TGTGCCAGCAGCCTAGCGGGAGTCTACAATGAGCAGTTCTTC
cdr3_aa: CASSLAGVYNEQFF
d_call: TRBD2
v_call: TRBV6-5
j_call: TRBJ2-1
clone_size: NA

cdr3_nt: TGCGCCAGCAGCCAAGAAGGCAGGACAAGGGCCGGGGAGCTGTTTTTT
cdr3_aa: CASSQEGRTRAGELFF
d_call: NA
v_call: TRBV4-1
j_call: TRBJ2-2
clone_size: once

cdr3_nt: TGCGCCAGCAGCCGGACTAGCGGGGGCACAGATACGCAGTATTTT
cdr3_aa: CASSRTSGGTDTQYF
d_call: TRBD2
v_call: TRBV5-1
j_call: TRBJ2-3
clone_size: few

cdr3_nt: TGTGCCAGCAGCTTAAGGGACAGGGGAGAGGTCGGAAGTGAAAAACTGTTTTTT
cdr3_aa: CASSLRDRGEVGSEKLFF
d_call: TRBD1
v_call: TRBV5-5
j_call: TRBJ1-4
clone_size: NA

cdr3_nt: TGTGCCAGCCCATATGGCCCGAAGCAGTACTTC
cdr3_aa: CASPYGPKQYF
d_call: NA
v_call: TRBV6-6
j_call: TRBJ2-7
clone_size: NA

cdr3_nt: TGCAGCGTGCTGGCGGCGCAAGAGACCCAGTACTTC
cdr3_aa: CSVLAAQETQYF
d_call: NA
v_call: TRBV29-1
j_call: TRBJ2-5
clone_size: NA

cdr3_nt: TGTGCCATCAGTGAAAGAGGGGACAGCTATGGCTACACCTTC
cdr3_aa: CAISERGDSYGYTF
d_call: TRBD1
v_call: TRBV10-3
j_call: TRBJ1-2
clone_size: NA

cdr3_nt: TGTGCCAGCAGGCACAGGCTATCCTCCTACGAGCAGTACTTC
cdr3_aa: CASRHRLSSYEQYF
d_call: NA
v_call: TRBV27
j_call: TRBJ2-7
clone_size: NA

cdr3_nt: TGCAGTGCTATTCCCGGGACGGAAGCTTTCTTT
cdr3_aa: CSAIPGTEAFF
d_call: NA
v_call: TRBV20-1
j_call: TRBJ1-1
clone_size: NA

cdr3_nt: TGTGCCAGCAGCGGGCGGGGTGCGCAAAATACGCAGTATTTT
cdr3_aa: CASSGRGAQNTQYF
d_call: NA
v_call: TRBV9
j_call: TRBJ2-3
clone_size: NA

cdr3_nt: TGTGCCAGCTCCTCGTACCAAGAGACCCAGTACTTC
cdr3_aa: CASSSYQETQYF
d_call: NA
v_call: TRBV18
j_call: TRBJ2-5
clone_size: NA

cdr3_nt: TGTGCCAGCAGTCCCAGGGGGCCCCTCTACGAGCAGTACTTC
cdr3_aa: CASSPRGPLYEQYF
d_call: TRBD1
v_call: TRBV28
j_call: TRBJ2-7
clone_size: NA

cdr3_nt: TGTGCCATCAGTGCTGGGACAGCAACTAATGAAAAACTGTTTTTT
cdr3_aa: CAISAGTATNEKLFF
d_call: TRBD1
v_call: TRBV10-3
j_call: TRBJ1-4
clone_size: NA

cdr3_nt: TGTGCCAGCTCCCCCCGGGGAGCAGGGGAAAATTCACCCCTCCACTTT
cdr3_aa: CASSPRGAGENSPLHF
d_call: NA
v_call: TRBV18
j_call: TRBJ1-6
clone_size: NA

cdr3_nt: TGCGCCAGCAGCGCGGGACTAGCGGGAGTAGCGGGCTACGAGCAGTACTTC
cdr3_aa: CASSAGLAGVAGYEQYF
d_call: TRBD2
v_call: TRBV5-1
j_call: TRBJ2-7
clone_size: NA

cdr3_nt: TGCGCCAGCAGTGTAAAGTTCTACGAGCAGTACTTC
cdr3_aa: CASSVKFYEQYF
d_call: NA
v_call: TRBV10-1
j_call: TRBJ2-7
clone_size: NA

cdr3_nt: TGCGCCAGCAGCCATGCGTTTGGGGGAGCTGGAAACACCATATATTTT
cdr3_aa: CASSHAFGGAGNTIYF
d_call: NA
v_call: TRBV5-1
j_call: TRBJ1-3
clone_size: NA

cdr3_nt: TGTGCCAGCAGTCCACGGAGGGTTGGTGAAAAACTGTTTTTT
cdr3_aa: CASSPRRVGEKLFF
d_call: NA
v_call: TRBV28
j_call: TRBJ1-4
clone_size: NA

cdr3_nt: TGCGCCAGCAGCCACCGAGACGAGCAGTACTTC
cdr3_aa: CASSHRDEQYF
d_call: NA
v_call: TRBV4-3
j_call: TRBJ2-7
clone_size: once

cdr3_nt: TGTGCCCTGGCGGGGGCGAAAGACGAGCAGTACTTC
cdr3_aa: CALAGAKDEQYF
d_call: NA
v_call: TRBV18
j_call: TRBJ2-7
clone_size: NA

cdr3_nt: TGTGCCAGTAGCTTGGGACAGGGATCCACTGAAGCTTTCTTT
cdr3_aa: CASSLGQGSTEAFF
d_call: TRBD1
v_call: TRBV19
j_call: TRBJ1-1
clone_size: once

cdr3_nt: TGTGCCAGCAGTTACTTGGGGGGTAGGGGAGAAAAACTGTTTTTT
cdr3_aa: CASSYLGGRGEKLFF
d_call: NA
v_call: TRBV6-5
j_call: TRBJ1-4
clone_size: NA

cdr3_nt: TGTGCCAGCAGCCCTCCCCGCACAGATACGCAGTATTTT
cdr3_aa: CASSPPRTDTQYF
d_call: NA
v_call: TRBV13
j_call: TRBJ2-3
clone_size: NA

cdr3_nt: TGCGCCAGCCTACAGGGAGTGGGAGATACGCAGTATTTT
cdr3_aa: CASLQGVGDTQYF
d_call: NA
v_call: TRBV5-1
j_call: TRBJ2-3
clone_size: once

cdr3_nt: TGTGCCAGCAGTACCCCGGGGGGGGGTATAAACACCATATATTTT
cdr3_aa: CASSTPGGGINTIYF
d_call: NA
v_call: TRBV6-6
j_call: TRBJ1-3
clone_size: NA

cdr3_nt: TGTGCCAGCAGTTTTGGGTCGAAGGGCAATCAGCCCCAGCATTTT
cdr3_aa: CASSFGSKGNQPQHF
d_call: NA
v_call: TRBV11-2
j_call: TRBJ1-5
clone_size: NA

cdr3_nt: TGTGCCAGCAGCTTAGACGTGGGTGGCGAGCAGTACTTC
cdr3_aa: CASSLDVGGEQYF
d_call: NA
v_call: TRBV7-9
j_call: TRBJ2-7
clone_size: NA

cdr3_nt: TGTGCCAGCAGCCGGGACCGACGATCGGGGGCTGAAGCTTTCTTT
cdr3_aa: CASSRDRRSGAEAFF
d_call: NA
v_call: TRBV5-5
j_call: TRBJ1-1
clone_size: NA

cdr3_nt: TGTGCCAGCAGTTACTCGTTCACAGGGGGCAAGGCACCCCTCCACTTT
cdr3_aa: CASSYSFTGGKAPLHF
d_call: TRBD1
v_call: TRBV6-5
j_call: TRBJ1-6
clone_size: NA

cdr3_nt: TGTGCCAGCAGCTTAGCGCCAGCGGGGGTGAGCTCCTACGAGCAGTACTTC
cdr3_aa: CASSLAPAGVSSYEQYF
d_call: TRBD2
v_call: TRBV7-2
j_call: TRBJ2-7
clone_size: NA

cdr3_nt: TGTGCCAGCAGCTCCATAGCGGGGGGGAGAGAGACCCAGTACTTC
cdr3_aa: CASSSIAGGRETQYF
d_call: TRBD2
v_call: TRBV5-6
j_call: TRBJ2-5
clone_size: NA

cdr3_nt: TGTGCCAGCTCTCCTAGCTCTGGGGCCAACGTCCTGACTTTC
cdr3_aa: CASSPSSGANVLTF
d_call: NA
v_call: TRBV18
j_call: TRBJ2-6
clone_size: NA

cdr3_nt: TGTGCCAGCAGTTACTCGCCAGCGAACACTGAAGCTTTCTTT
cdr3_aa: CASSYSPANTEAFF
d_call: NA
v_call: TRBV6-6
j_call: TRBJ1-1
clone_size: NA

cdr3_nt: TGTGCCAGCAGCACGGGACAGGGAGTAACTAATGAGCAGTTCTTC
cdr3_aa: CASSTGQGVTNEQFF
d_call: TRBD1
v_call: TRBV6-4
j_call: TRBJ2-1
clone_size: NA

cdr3_nt: TGTGCCTGGAGTCGGGCAGGGGGGCAGCCCCAGCATTTT
cdr3_aa: CAWSRAGGQPQHF
d_call: TRBD1
v_call: TRBV30
j_call: TRBJ1-5
clone_size: NA

cdr3_nt: TGTGCCAGCAGTGAAGTTGGAGGGACCATATATTTT
cdr3_aa: CASSEVGGTIYF
d_call: NA
v_call: TRBV6-1
j_call: TRBJ1-3
clone_size: NA

cdr3_nt: TGTGCCAGCAGGTGGGGGGGACAGGGGTTTTATAATTCACCCCTCCACTTT
cdr3_aa: CASRWGGQGFYNSPLHF
d_call: TRBD1
v_call: TRBV11-2
j_call: TRBJ1-6
clone_size: NA

cdr3_nt: TGTGCCAGCATTCTGGCAGGGGTCGGCAATCAGCCCCAGCATTTT
cdr3_aa: CASILAGVGNQPQHF
d_call: NA
v_call: TRBV6-4
j_call: TRBJ1-5
clone_size: NA

cdr3_nt: TGTGCCACCAGCAGGGCCACTAGCGAGGAGCAGTTCTTC
cdr3_aa: CATSRATSEEQFF
d_call: TRBD2
v_call: TRBV15
j_call: TRBJ2-1
clone_size: NA

cdr3_nt: TGTGCCAGCAGACGACGAGCGGGAGAAACAGATACGCAGTATTTT
cdr3_aa: CASRRRAGETDTQYF
d_call: TRBD2
v_call: TRBV6-4
j_call: TRBJ2-3
clone_size: NA

cdr3_nt: TGTGCCAGCAGCTTGGATATCTATTATTGGCAAGAGACCCAGTACTTC
cdr3_aa: CASSLDIYYWQETQYF
d_call: NA
v_call: TRBV5-4
j_call: TRBJ2-5
clone_size: NA

cdr3_nt: TGTGCCAGCAGTGCCGGCCTAGCGGAGAACTACAATGAGCAGTTCTTC
cdr3_aa: CASSAGLAENYNEQFF
d_call: TRBD2
v_call: TRBV27
j_call: TRBJ2-1
clone_size: NA

cdr3_nt: TGTGCCACCAGCAGGGCTACAGTGACCGGGGAGCTGTTTTTT
cdr3_aa: CATSRATVTGELFF
d_call: NA
v_call: TRBV15
j_call: TRBJ2-2
clone_size: NA

cdr3_nt: TGTGCCAGCAGTGAATACGGTCCCCCAGATACGCAGTATTTT
cdr3_aa: CASSEYGPPDTQYF
d_call: NA
v_call: TRBV2
j_call: TRBJ2-3
clone_size: NA

cdr3_nt: TGTGCCTGGAACATAGCAGGACAGGGCTTGGGCAATGAGCAGTTCTTC
cdr3_aa: CAWNIAGQGLGNEQFF
d_call: TRBD1
v_call: TRBV30
j_call: TRBJ2-1
clone_size: NA

cdr3_nt: TGTGCCAGCGGACAGGGACTTTTAAATGAAAAACTGTTTTTT
cdr3_aa: CASGQGLLNEKLFF
d_call: TRBD1
v_call: TRBV27
j_call: TRBJ1-4
clone_size: NA

cdr3_nt: TGTGCCAGCAGTCCCAGGGACGGGGCAGATAACTATGGCTACACCTTC
cdr3_aa: CASSPRDGADNYGYTF
d_call: NA
v_call: TRBV27
j_call: TRBJ1-2
clone_size: NA

cdr3_nt: TGTGCCAGCACTCCAACCCCGGGACAGGGTCCAAACGAGCAGTACTTC
cdr3_aa: CASTPTPGQGPNEQYF
d_call: TRBD1
v_call: TRBV7-9
j_call: TRBJ2-7
clone_size: NA

cdr3_nt: TGTGCCAGCTCACTGCCGGGACTAGCGGGGGTCGAGACCCAGTACTTC
cdr3_aa: CASSLPGLAGVETQYF
d_call: TRBD2
v_call: TRBV18
j_call: TRBJ2-5
clone_size: NA

cdr3_nt: TGTGCCTGGGGGACAGGCAATCAGCCCCAGCATTTT
cdr3_aa: CAWGTGNQPQHF
d_call: TRBD1
v_call: TRBV30
j_call: TRBJ1-5
clone_size: NA

cdr3_nt: TGTGCCAGCAGTTATCTCGAGACTAGCTTCAATGAGCAGTTCTTC
cdr3_aa: CASSYLETSFNEQFF
d_call: TRBD2
v_call: TRBV6-6
j_call: TRBJ2-1
clone_size: NA

cdr3_nt: TGTGCCAGCAGCTTGAACAGGGGGCGAAGTGCAGATACGCAGTATTTT
cdr3_aa: CASSLNRGRSADTQYF
d_call: TRBD1
v_call: TRBV11-3
j_call: TRBJ2-3
clone_size: NA

cdr3_nt: TGTGCCAGCAGACAACAGGCGGGCACTGAAGCTTTCTTT
cdr3_aa: CASRQQAGTEAFF
d_call: NA
v_call: TRBV11-3
j_call: TRBJ1-1
clone_size: NA

cdr3_nt: TGTGCCAGCAGTTTCCCCGGGGAGGCCGCCGTCCTCCACTTT
cdr3_aa: CASSFPGEAAVLHF
d_call: NA
v_call: TRBV27
j_call: TRBJ1-6
clone_size: NA

cdr3_nt: TGTGCCAGCAGTGGCCAGGGTAGGGGCAATCAGCCCCAGCATTTT
cdr3_aa: CASSGQGRGNQPQHF
d_call: NA
v_call: TRBV25-1
j_call: TRBJ1-5
clone_size: NA

cdr3_nt: TGTGCCAGCAGCTTATCGGGCTCGGGGGATCCCCAGCATTTT
cdr3_aa: CASSLSGSGDPQHF
d_call: NA
v_call: TRBV7-9
j_call: TRBJ1-5
clone_size: NA

cdr3_nt: TGTGCCAGCAGAGGATCCTGGGCCTCCCGGCAGCCCCAGCATTTT
cdr3_aa: CASRGSWASRQPQHF
d_call: NA
v_call: TRBV6-5
j_call: TRBJ1-5
clone_size: NA